This TCR beta chain appears in the sequencing data of a study of blood T cell repertoires in COVID-19. V trimming: 1 base; J trimming: 4 bases; junction bases outside the gene matches: 12. CDR3 size: 18 residues. In germline, CDR1 is SGHDN, CDR2 FVKESK. TCRdb's table, derived via immunoSEQ multiplex PCR, lists solely in-frame clones and lacks some. This table holds about 180,000 clones, approximately 78% found once. This clone was seen only a few times. The cohort comprised adults aged roughly 18 to 90 years residing in 24 US areas. Which cohort a participant joined came from the clinical history participants gave.

This clonotype was sampled from a woman aged 45-65 years who had recovered from COVID-19. Specimen: PBMCs or T cells enriched from blood (not recorded which). The J gene is TRBJ1-2, the V gene TRBV14; 10 bases align to TRBD1. As DNA, the CDR3 is TGTGCCAGCAGCCAAGGCCGGGACAGGGGAGGGGTTATCTATGGCTACACCTTC. As protein: CASSQGRDRGGVIYGYTF.